This T cell receptor (beta chain) was sequenced for a study of blood T cell repertoires in COVID-19. Study in general: Sources were T cells, B-cell-depleted T cells, or PBMCs; the material itself was cDNA or gDNA.

The method was immunoSEQ multiplex PCR; TCRdb's version includes in-frame clones alone and lacks a portion of them. The sample carries 150,000 to 160,000 clones, 85% to 90% recorded once. This CDR3 has 16 residues. Germline CDR1 is SEHNR and CDR2 is FQNEAQ (reference sequence). J gave up 2 bases and V 5 bases, and 12 bases lay outside the gene matches. The TCR originated in a woman in her 40s with acute or convalescent COVID-19. Material: peripheral blood. J is TRBJ2-7 and V is TRBV7-9; 7 bases line up with TRBD2. The CDR3 nucleotides read TGTGCCAGCAGCCCCGTGTACGGGGGAGGGCCCTACGAGCAGTACTTC. It encodes CASSPVYGGGPYEQYF.